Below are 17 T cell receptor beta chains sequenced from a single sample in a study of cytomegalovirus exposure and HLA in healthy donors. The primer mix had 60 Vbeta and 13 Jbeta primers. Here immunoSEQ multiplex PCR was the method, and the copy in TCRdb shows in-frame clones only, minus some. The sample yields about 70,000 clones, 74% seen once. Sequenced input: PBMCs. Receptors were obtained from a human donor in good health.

As DNA, the CDR3 is TGTGCCAGCAGCTTAGCCCCGTCGGGGGGCTACACCTTC. It encodes CASSLAPSGGYTF. The chain recombines TRBV7-9 with TRBJ1-2, with D hard to call. Looked up from germline, CDR1 is SEHNR and CDR2 is FQNEAQ (reference sequence). V was pared by 0 bases and J by 8 bases, with 10 bases between. The CDR3 consists of 13 residues.

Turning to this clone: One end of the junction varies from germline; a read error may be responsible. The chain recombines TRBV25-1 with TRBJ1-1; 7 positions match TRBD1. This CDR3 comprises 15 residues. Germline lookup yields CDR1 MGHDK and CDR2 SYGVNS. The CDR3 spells CASSEPGTENSEAFF. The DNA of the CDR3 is TGTGCCAGCAGTGAACCCGGGACAGAGAACTCTGAAGCTTTCTTT.

CDR3 sequence reads: CASSLGTSGGSYNEQFF. As DNA, the CDR3 is TGTGCCAGCAGCCTGGGGACTAGCGGGGGCTCCTACAATGAGCAGTTCTTC. This chain links TRBV7-9 with TRBJ2-1; the match to TRBD2 covers 14 bases. V was clipped by 5 bases and J by 0 bases; unmatched bases: 3. Per the germline V gene, CDR1 is SEHNR and CDR2 is FQNEAQ (reference sequence). The CDR3 spans 17 residues. The full variable domain, completed using reference TRBV7-9 and TRBJ2-1, is DTGVSQNPRHKITKRGQNVTFRCDPISEHNRLYWYRQTLGQGPEFLTYFQNEAQLEKSRLLSDRFSAERPKGSFSTLEIQRTEQGDSAMYLCASSLGTSGGSYNEQFFGPGTRLTVL.

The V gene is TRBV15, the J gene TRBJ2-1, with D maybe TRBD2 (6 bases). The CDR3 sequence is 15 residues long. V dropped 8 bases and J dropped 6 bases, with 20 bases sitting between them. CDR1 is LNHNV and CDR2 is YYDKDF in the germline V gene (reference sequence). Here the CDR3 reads CATLGTGAPSNEQFF. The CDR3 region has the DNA TGTGCCACCCTGGGAACGGGAGCTCCTAGCAATGAGCAGTTCTTC.

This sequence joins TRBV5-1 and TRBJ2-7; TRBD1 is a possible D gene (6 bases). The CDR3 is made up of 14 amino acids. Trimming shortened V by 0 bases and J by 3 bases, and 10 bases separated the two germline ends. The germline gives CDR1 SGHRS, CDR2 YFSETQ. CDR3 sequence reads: CASSLAGDVYEQYF. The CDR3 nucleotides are TGCGCCAGCAGCTTGGCAGGGGATGTCTACGAGCAGTACTTC.

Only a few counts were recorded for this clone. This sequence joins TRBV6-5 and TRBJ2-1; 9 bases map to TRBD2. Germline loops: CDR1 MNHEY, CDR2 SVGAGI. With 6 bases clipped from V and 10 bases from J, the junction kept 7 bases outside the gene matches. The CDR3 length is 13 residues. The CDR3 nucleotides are TGTGCCAGCAGATTTACTAGCGGGCCCGAGCAGTTCTTC. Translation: CASRFTSGPEQFF.

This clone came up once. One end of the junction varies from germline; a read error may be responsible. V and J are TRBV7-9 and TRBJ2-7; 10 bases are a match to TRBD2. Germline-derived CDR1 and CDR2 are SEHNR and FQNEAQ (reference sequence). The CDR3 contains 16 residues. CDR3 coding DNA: TGTTCCAGCAGCTTAGCGCGGGCTAGCGGGAGTCACGAGCAGTACTTC. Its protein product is CSSSLARASGSHEQYF.

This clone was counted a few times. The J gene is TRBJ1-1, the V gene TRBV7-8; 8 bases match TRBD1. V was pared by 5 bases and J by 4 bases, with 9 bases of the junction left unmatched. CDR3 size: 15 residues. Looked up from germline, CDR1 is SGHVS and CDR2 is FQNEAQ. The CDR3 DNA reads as TGTGCCAGCAGCCCCCTCAGGGGGCGCGTCACTGAAGCTTTCTTT. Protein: CASSPLRGRVTEAFF.

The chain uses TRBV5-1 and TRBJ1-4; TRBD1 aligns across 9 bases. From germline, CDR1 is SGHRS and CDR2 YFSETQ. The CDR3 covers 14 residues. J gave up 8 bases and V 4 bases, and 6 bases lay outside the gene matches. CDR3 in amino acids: CASSGGTGNEKLFF. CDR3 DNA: TGCGCCAGCAGCGGCGGGACAGGGAACGAAAAACTGTTTTTT.

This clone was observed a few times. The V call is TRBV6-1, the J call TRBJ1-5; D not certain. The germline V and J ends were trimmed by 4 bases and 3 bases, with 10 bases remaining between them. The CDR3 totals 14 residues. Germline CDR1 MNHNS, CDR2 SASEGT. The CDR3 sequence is CASSVGGNNQPQHF. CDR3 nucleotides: TGTGCCAGCAGTGTAGGAGGGAACAATCAGCCCCAGCATTTT.

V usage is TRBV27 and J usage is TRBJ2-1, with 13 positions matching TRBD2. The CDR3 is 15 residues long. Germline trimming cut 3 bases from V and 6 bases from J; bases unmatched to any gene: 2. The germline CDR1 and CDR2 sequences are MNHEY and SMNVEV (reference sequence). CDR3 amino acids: CASSFGTSGTNEQFF. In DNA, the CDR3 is TGTGCCAGCAGTTTCGGGACTAGCGGGACCAATGAGCAGTTCTTC.

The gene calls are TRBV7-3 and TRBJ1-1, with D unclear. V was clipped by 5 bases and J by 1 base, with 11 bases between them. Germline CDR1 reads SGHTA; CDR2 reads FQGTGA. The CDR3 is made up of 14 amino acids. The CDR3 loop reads CASSPNGENTEAFF. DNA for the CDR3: TGTGCCAGCAGCCCTAACGGGGAGAACACTGAAGCTTTCTTT.

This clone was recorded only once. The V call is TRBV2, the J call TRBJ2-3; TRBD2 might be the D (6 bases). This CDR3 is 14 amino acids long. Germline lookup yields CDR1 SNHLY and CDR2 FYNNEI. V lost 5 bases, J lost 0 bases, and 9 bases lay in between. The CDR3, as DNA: TGTGCCAGCAGTCACGGGACTAGCACAGATACGCAGTATTTT. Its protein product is CASSHGTSTDTQYF.

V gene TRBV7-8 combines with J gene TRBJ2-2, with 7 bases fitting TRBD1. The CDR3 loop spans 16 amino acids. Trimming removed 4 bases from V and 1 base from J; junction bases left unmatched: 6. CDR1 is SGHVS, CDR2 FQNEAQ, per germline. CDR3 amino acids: CASSYRDSGNTGELFF. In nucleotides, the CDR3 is TGTGCCAGCAGCTACCGGGACAGCGGGAACACCGGGGAGCTGTTTTTT.

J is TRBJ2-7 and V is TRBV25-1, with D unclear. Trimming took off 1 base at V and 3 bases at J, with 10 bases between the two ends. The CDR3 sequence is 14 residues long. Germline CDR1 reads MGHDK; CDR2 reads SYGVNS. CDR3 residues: CASSESAGYYEQYF. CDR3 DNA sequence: TGTGCCAGCAGTGAATCGGCAGGATACTACGAGCAGTACTTC.

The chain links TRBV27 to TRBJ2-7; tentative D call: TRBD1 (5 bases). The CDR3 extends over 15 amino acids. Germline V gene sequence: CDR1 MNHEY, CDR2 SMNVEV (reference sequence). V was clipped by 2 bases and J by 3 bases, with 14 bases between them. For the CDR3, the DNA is TGTGCCAGCAGTTTAGGAGACAGATACTACTACGAGCAGTACTTC. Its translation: CASSLGDRYYYEQYF.

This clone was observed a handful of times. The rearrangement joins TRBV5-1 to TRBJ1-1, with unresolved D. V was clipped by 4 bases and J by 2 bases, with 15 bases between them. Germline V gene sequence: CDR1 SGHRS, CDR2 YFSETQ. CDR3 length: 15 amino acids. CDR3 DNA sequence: TGCGCCAGCAGCCTGGCCCGGGGAGCAAACACTGAAGCTTTCTTT. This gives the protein CASSLARGANTEAFF.